The clone carrying this TCR beta chain was counted once. Its antigen is still unknown. This sample stems from a study of a mutant IDH1 vaccine in newly diagnosed glioma. Study details: Prior therapy was radiotherapy, temozolomide, or both; most received both.

Generated by immunoSEQ multiplex PCR, the TCRdb table keeps only in-frame clones and is missing some. This sample has 120,000 or so clones, with around 80% found just once. CDR3 length equals 11 residues. The germline V and J ends were trimmed by 6 bases and 15 bases, with 15 bases remaining between them. Germline-derived CDR1 and CDR2 are LGHNT and FRNRAP. Time point specified: week 11, during vaccination. Each dose delivered 300 ug of mutant IDH1 20-mer peptide subcutaneously with imiquimod. The chain employs TRBV12-5 and TRBJ2-1, with D tentatively TRBD2 (5 bases). The receptor's source is a man aged 35-49 years with glioma. The material was PBMCs, obtained from a glioma patient whose treatment included an IDH1 peptide vaccine. The chain's CDR3 is CASGRTSRLFF. The CDR3 DNA follows: TGTGCTAGTGGCCGAACTAGTAGGCTGTTCTTC.